Listed here are 30 T cell receptor beta chains from one sample, sequenced in a study of patients and donors after allogeneic stem cell transplantation. Each CDR3 protein gets one entry after TCRdb re-called the RT-PCR reads with MiXCR. This table has 900,000 to 1,000,000 distinct CDR3 sequences, roughly 17% appearing once. The specimen was blood, either unsorted or a sorted T cell fraction (not recorded which). These receptors came from a human donor who was either an allogeneic HSCT recipient or a stem cell or donor lymphocyte infusion donor (not recorded which). It is not recorded whose cells these are; they may come from a transplant donor.

The V gene is TRBV4-1, the J gene TRBJ1-2; D gene uncertain. The CDR3 consists of 13 residues. CDR1 and CDR2 from the germline V gene are MGHRA and YSYEKL. V shed 1 base and J shed 8 bases, with 11 bases lying between them. The CDR3 sequence is CASSQAGARGYTF. CDR3 nucleotides: TGCGCCAGCAGCCAAGCCGGCGCCCGGGGCTACACCTTC.

The CDR3 DNA follows: TGTGCCAGCACCACCGGACAGGGGAAGGCCTACGAGCAGTACTTC. It translates to CASTTGQGKAYEQYF. The chain is built from TRBV27 and TRBJ2-7; 9 bases align to TRBD1. The CDR3 totals 15 residues. The germline V gene has CDR1 MNHEY and CDR2 SMNVEV (reference sequence). V gave up 7 bases and J gave up 2 bases; unmatched junction bases: 9.

This clonotype was detected a few times. The chain links TRBV5-5 to TRBJ1-1; a weak D match, TRBD1 (5 bases). CDR1 is SGHKS and CDR2 is YYEKEE in the germline V gene (reference sequence). V lost 2 bases, J lost 11 bases, and 19 bases lay in between. The CDR3 sequence is 14 residues long. The chain's CDR3 is CASSLGTARPGAFF. The CDR3 region has the DNA TGTGCCAGCAGCTTAGGGACCGCCCGCCCGGGGGCTTTCTTT.

V gene TRBV12-3 or TRBV12-4 combines with J gene TRBJ1-2; 7 bases agree with TRBD1. The CDR3 extends over 15 amino acids. V was pared by 4 bases and J by 8 bases, with 13 bases of the junction left unmatched. CDR3 DNA sequence: TGTGCCAGCAGTTCCCGACAGGGCGGGTTAGGCGGCTACACCTTC. Translating gives CASSSRQGGLGGYTF.

This clonotype was counted between two and nine times. V usage is TRBV20-1 and J usage is TRBJ1-1, with a weak D call TRBD1 (5 bases). The V end was cut by 0 bases, the J end by 6 bases, with 23 bases between. Looked up from germline, CDR1 is DFQATT and CDR2 is SNEGSKA (reference sequence). This CDR3 comprises 17 residues. Written as DNA, the CDR3 is TGCAGTGCTAGAGACTCCGACAGCGAACTTGGTACGTCTGAAGCTTTCTTT. It encodes CSARDSDSELGTSEAFF.

This chain uses TRBV6-2 or TRBV6-3 with TRBJ1-5; a weak D match, TRBD1 (5 bases). Trimming left V 7 bases short and J 3 bases short, with 16 bases between. The CDR3 spans 15 residues. In germline, CDR1 is MNHEY, CDR2 SVGEGT. CDR3 region: CASTPGPGANQPQHF. Here the CDR3 DNA reads TGTGCCAGCACCCCGGGGCCTGGGGCCAATCAGCCCCAGCATTTT.

V is TRBV6-1 and J is TRBJ1-4; D not certain. Looked up from germline, CDR1 is MNHNS and CDR2 is SASEGT. This CDR3 contains 19 residues. V lost 5 bases and J 1 base, leaving 23 bases between the germline ends. CDR3 sequence (DNA): TGTGCCAGCAGTCTATTACTAGTGACACTCAAGAAAACTAATGAAAAACTGTTTTTT. Translated: CASSLLLVTLKKTNEKLFF.

This chain joins TRBV7-6 and TRBJ2-3; tentatively, D is TRBD2 (6 bases). The CDR3 length is 12 residues. V shed 4 bases and J shed 6 bases, with 8 bases lying between them. The germline V gene encodes CDR1 SGHVS and CDR2 FNYEAQ. CDR3 loop: CASSWDWDTQYF. CDR3 bases: TGTGCCAGCAGCTGGGACTGGGATACGCAGTATTTT.

This clonotype was seen a few times. This CDR3 is CASSQSGRENNEQFF. The DNA for the CDR3 is TGCGCCAGCAGCCAAAGCGGGAGGGAGAACAATGAGCAGTTCTTC. The chain couples TRBV5-1 to TRBJ2-1; 10 bases are a match to TRBD2. This CDR3 has 15 residues. Germline V gene sequence: CDR1 SGHRS, CDR2 YFSETQ. The V and J ends lost 4 bases and 5 bases, in that order; junction bases with no gene match: 6.

This clonotype was counted only a few times. The chain employs TRBV3-1 and TRBJ2-7; D gene unclear. The germline CDR1 and CDR2 sequences are LGHDT and YNNKEL (reference sequence). V shed 3 bases and J shed 3 bases, with 9 bases lying between them. This CDR3 has 13 amino acids. CDR3 nucleotide sequence: TGTGCCAGCAGCCAGAGGACCGGCTACGAGCAGTACTTC. Protein: CASSQRTGYEQYF.

This clonotype was detected a few times. The J gene is TRBJ2-7, the V gene TRBV5-1, with TRBD2 matching 10 bases. The CDR3 loop spans 18 amino acids. The germline gives CDR1 SGHRS, CDR2 YFSETQ. Trimming removed 0 bases from V and 0 bases from J; junction bases left unmatched: 9. DNA for the CDR3: TGCGCCAGCAGCTTGGATTCTAGCGGGGGCTTTTACTCCTACGAGCAGTACTTC. Translating gives CASSLDSSGGFYSYEQYF.

The chain carries TRBV6-1 and TRBJ1-1; maybe TRBD1 (6 bases). Germline-derived CDR1 and CDR2 are MNHNS and SASEGT. Between the trimmed V and J ends, which lost 4 bases and 5 bases, there was a span of 14 bases. The CDR3 has 14 amino acids. Written as DNA, the CDR3 is TGTGCCAGCAGTGGGGGGGGCGGGAGAACTGAAGCTTTCTTT. As protein: CASSGGGGRTEAFF.

In its sample, this clonotype was seen a few times. V and J are TRBV20-1 and TRBJ2-3; D is possibly TRBD1 or TRBD2 (8 bases each). V lost 8 bases to trimming and J lost 6 bases, with 24 bases between them. Germline CDR1 reads DFQATT; CDR2 reads SNEGSKA (reference sequence). CDR3 length: 15 residues. The CDR3 nucleotides are TGCAGTTCCAGGGGGCCGGGAGGGCCTCTCGATACGCAGTATTTT. It translates to CSSRGPGGPLDTQYF.

This sequence joins TRBV12-3 or TRBV12-4 and TRBJ1-1, with D hard to call. Trimming removed 2 bases at V and 3 bases at J, with 10 bases between. The CDR3 contains 14 residues. The CDR3 loop reads CASSLSGRYTEAFF. CDR3 bases: TGTGCCAGCAGTTTATCGGGCAGGTACACTGAAGCTTTCTTT.

The chain couples TRBV13 to TRBJ2-1, with D possibly TRBD1 on 6 matching bases. The V end was cut by 5 bases, the J end by 7 bases, with 18 bases between. CDR3 length: 15 amino acids. Germline-derived CDR1 and CDR2 are PRHDT and FYEKMQ (reference sequence). CDR3 coding DNA: TGTGCCAGCAGCGAACGTCCTGAAGGGGGTAATGAGCAGTTCTTC. It is translated as CASSERPEGGNEQFF.

The V call is TRBV7-8, the J call TRBJ2-3; 7 bases agree with TRBD2. Germline loops: CDR1 SGHVS, CDR2 FQNEAQ. The CDR3 is 17 amino acids. With 2 bases clipped from V and 5 bases from J, the junction kept 13 bases outside the gene matches. The CDR3 bases are TGTGCCAGCAGCTTATCCCCATGGCGGGAGTCAAAAGATACGCAGTATTTT. Its protein product is CASSLSPWRESKDTQYF.

Comments on this clonotype: At one end the junction does not follow the germline gene, possibly because of a read error. For the CDR3, the DNA is TGTGCTAGCAGCCGTAATATTGCCACAGATACGCAGTATTTT. Translation gives CASSRNIATDTQYF. V usage is TRBV7-7 and J usage is TRBJ2-3; D unresolved. Per the germline V gene, CDR1 is SSHAT and CDR2 is FNYEAQ (reference sequence). This CDR3 region has 14 residues.

This clonotype was seen more than once but under ten times. V gene TRBV20-1 combines with J gene TRBJ1-5; D remains unclear. This CDR3 is built from 16 residues. Germline V CDR1 and CDR2: DFQATT, SNEGSKA (reference sequence). Trimming took off 1 base at V and 2 bases at J, with 15 bases between the two ends. CDR3 loop: CSARVVASSGNQPQHF. The CDR3 nucleotides read TGCAGTGCTAGAGTGGTAGCCAGCTCGGGCAATCAGCCCCAGCATTTT.

This rearrangement joins TRBV7-9 to TRBJ1-5; TRBD1 matches 8 bases. Germline values: CDR1 SEHNR, CDR2 FQNEAQ (reference sequence). V was pared by 5 bases and J by 4 bases, with 7 bases of the junction left unmatched. The CDR3 has 15 residues. Here the CDR3 DNA reads TGTGCCAGCAGCATTGGCCAGGGGGCTAATCAGCCCCAGCATTTT. Its protein product is CASSIGQGANQPQHF.

This clonotype has ten or more counts. This sequence joins TRBV12-3 or TRBV12-4 and TRBJ1-1, with 7 bases fitting TRBD1. The J segment lost 7 bases and the V segment lost 5 bases, leaving 10 bases of the junction unmatched. This CDR3 is built from 14 residues. CDR3 sequence: CASSPPDRALEAFF. The CDR3 nucleotides read TGTGCCAGCAGTCCGCCCGACAGGGCACTTGAAGCTTTCTTT.

The rearrangement joins TRBV11-2 to TRBJ1-3; D is ambiguous. V gave up 4 bases and J gave up 0 bases, with 19 bases separating them. Germline assignment: CDR1 SGHAT and CDR2 FQNNGV. The CDR3 is 18 amino acids. For the CDR3, the DNA is TGTGCCAGCAGCTCGTTCCTTGACTACATCTCCTCTGGAAACACCATATATTTT. Translating gives CASSSFLDYISSGNTIYF.

This clonotype was found many times. The genes are TRBV7-9 and TRBJ1-1; the D gene is possibly TRBD1 (5 bases). The V gene's germline CDR1 is SEHNR and CDR2 FQNEAQ (reference sequence). V lost 5 bases and J lost 6, with 10 bases in between. This CDR3 contains 12 residues. The CDR3 reads CASSVQGPEAFF. As DNA, the CDR3 is TGTGCCAGCAGCGTTCAGGGTCCTGAAGCTTTCTTT.

In DNA, the CDR3 is TGTGCCAGCAGCGTAGAACCCGTGAGGCCCTGGGCCGACAATGAGCAGTTCTTC. This encodes CASSVEPVRPWADNEQFF. The chain has TRBV9 and TRBJ2-1, with unresolved D. CDR1 is SGDLS, CDR2 YYNGEE, per germline. The CDR3 spans 18 residues. The V end lost 0 bases, the J end lost 5 bases, and 21 bases lay between the germline ends.

There are a few counts of this clonotype. The chain employs TRBV20-1 and TRBJ1-2; D not resolved. The CDR3 consists of 14 residues. V was shortened by 0 bases and J by 4 bases, with 12 bases between the two germline ends. Germline values: CDR1 DFQATT, CDR2 SNEGSKA (reference sequence). In nucleotides, the CDR3 is TGCAGTGCTAGAGACGGCCGGAATCCCTATGGCTACACCTTC. Protein product: CSARDGRNPYGYTF.

The chain recombines TRBV24-1 with TRBJ2-3, with 8 bases lining up with TRBD1. Per the germline V gene, CDR1 is KGHDR and CDR2 is SFDVKD. J was trimmed by 5 bases and V by 3 bases; bases with no gene match: 9. This CDR3 spans 16 amino acids. The CDR3 nucleotides read TGTGCCACCAGTGATCCCTCCGGGACAGGTGTAGATACGCAGTATTTT. This gives the protein CATSDPSGTGVDTQYF.

The rearrangement links TRBV20-1 to TRBJ2-5, with 9 bases aligning to TRBD2. With V trimmed by 3 bases and J by 5 bases, 13 bases remained unmatched. From germline, CDR1 is DFQATT and CDR2 SNEGSKA (reference sequence). The CDR3 totals 16 residues. This chain's CDR3 is CSASSGSDLGGETQYF. CDR3 nucleotide sequence: TGCAGTGCTAGTAGCGGGAGCGACCTAGGGGGGGAGACCCAGTACTTC.

The chain carries TRBV5-4 and TRBJ2-7, with D perhaps matching TRBD1 (6 bases). With 5 bases removed from V and 2 bases from J, the gap between germline ends came to 14 bases. The germline CDR1 and CDR2 sequences are SGHNT and YYREEE (reference sequence). CDR3 length equals 14 residues. In DNA, the CDR3 is TGTGCCAGCAGATCCGGGACAAATGCCTACGAGCAGTACTTC. Its protein product is CASRSGTNAYEQYF.

V usage is TRBV5-1 and J usage is TRBJ2-2; TRBD1 matches at 7 bases. Germline values: CDR1 SGHRS, CDR2 YFSETQ. The CDR3 is 14 amino acids. V shed 4 bases and J 6 bases; nucleotides not matched to a gene: 6. The CDR3 is CASSPNTGAGELFF. CDR3 in DNA: TGCGCCAGCAGCCCTAATACAGGGGCCGGGGAGCTGTTTTTT.

V gene TRBV21-1 combines with J gene TRBJ1-5. TRBV21-1 is a listed pseudogene. The CDR3 has 16 amino acids. The CDR3 loop reads CASSQEIGVFDQPQHF. CDR3 bases: TGTGCCAGCAGCCAGGAAATCGGCGTATTCGATCAGCCCCAGCATTTT.

This chain uses TRBV24-1 with TRBJ1-2, with unresolved D. V lost 1 base and J lost 0, with 11 bases in between. CDR3 length equals 16 residues. Germline-derived CDR1 and CDR2 are KGHDR and SFDVKD. CDR3 protein: CATSDFNDPSNYGYTF. The DNA for the CDR3 is TGTGCCACCAGTGATTTTAATGATCCGTCTAACTATGGCTACACCTTC.